This passage covers 12 T cell receptor beta chains from one sample sequenced in a study of T-cell reconstitution after alpha-beta-depleted transplantation in children. Library preparation (for TCRbeta) was performed with unique molecular identifiers. TCRdb ran MiXCR on the PCR reads and lists one entry per CDR3 protein. This sample has hundreds of thousands of distinct CDR3 sequences, with about 14% found just once. Sequences were derived from PBMCs, sampled from the stem cell graft. Receptors were obtained from a human donor who donated a stem cell graft to a child with Fanconi anemia.

The chain uses TRBV2 and TRBJ1-4; 7 bases agree with TRBD1. The CDR3 covers 14 residues. Germline V CDR1 and CDR2: SNHLY, FYNNEI. V dropped 6 bases and J dropped 7; count of bases not matched to a gene: 8. CDR3 sequence (DNA): TGTGCCAGCAGGTACAGGGGAGGAACTGAAAAACTGTTTTTT. Residues: CASRYRGGTEKLFF.

The chain joins TRBV12-3 or TRBV12-4 to TRBJ1-1, with TRBD1 matching over 8 bases. CDR3 length: 15 residues. Unmatched junction bases numbered 6, after V lost 2 bases and J lost 4 bases. The CDR3 here is CASSLWTGRGTEAFF. In nucleotides, the CDR3 is TGTGCCAGCAGTTTATGGACAGGGAGAGGCACTGAAGCTTTCTTT.

This clonotype was seen more than once but under ten times. This chain joins TRBV12-3 or TRBV12-4 and TRBJ1-5, with D possibly TRBD1 on 5 matching bases. The CDR3 is 16 residues long. Trimming pared 2 bases from V and 6 bases from J, leaving 17 bases between. This chain's CDR3 is CASSLNPTGAGQPQHF. CDR3 DNA: TGTGCCAGCAGTTTAAATCCTACCGGGGCAGGTCAGCCCCAGCATTTT.

This clonotype was seen only a few times. This chain links TRBV7-9 with TRBJ2-2; a weak D match, TRBD2 (6 bases). Per germline, CDR1 SEHNR and CDR2 FQNEAQ (reference sequence). The CDR3 runs 15 residues. Deletions cut 5 bases from V and 4 bases from J, with 14 bases between. For the CDR3, the DNA is TGTGCCAGCAGCCTAGGAGGGGTTCGCACCGGGGAGCTGTTTTTT. Translated: CASSLGGVRTGELFF. The full variable domain, rest sourced from reference TRBV7-9 and TRBJ2-2, is DTGVSQNPRHKITKRGQNVTFRCDPISEHNRLYWYRQTLGQGPEFLTYFQNEAQLEKSRLLSDRFSAERPKGSFSTLEIQRTEQGDSAMYLCASSLGGVRTGELFFGEGSRLTVL.

To note about this clonotype: In this CDR3 the conserved last residue, phenylalanine or tryptophan, is missing, so a read error is likely. The V gene is TRBV20-1, the J gene TRBJ1-1; TRBD1 is a possible D gene (5 bases). Germline assignment: CDR1 DFQATT and CDR2 SNEGSKA (reference sequence). V was trimmed by 6 bases and J by 5 bases, leaving 16 bases between them. This CDR3 has 13 amino acids. The CDR3 reads CSAKGRARTEAFC. CDR3 nucleotides: TGCAGTGCCAAAGGCAGGGCGAGGACTGAAGCTTTCTGT.

The genes are TRBV13 and TRBJ2-7; TRBD1 might be the D (5 bases). The CDR3 loop spans 14 amino acids. Germline V gives CDR1 PRHDT, CDR2 FYEKMQ (reference sequence). With 0 bases removed from V and 2 bases from J, the gap between germline ends came to 8 bases. CDR3 residues: CASSLGDKTYEQYF. The CDR3 DNA reads TGTGCCAGCAGCTTAGGGGACAAGACCTACGAGCAGTACTTC.

This clonotype was recorded at least ten times. The rearrangement links TRBV12-3 or TRBV12-4 to TRBJ2-5, with 7 bases fitting TRBD1. This CDR3 is built from 14 residues. V trimming: 5 bases; J trimming: 5 bases; junction bases outside the gene matches: 8. Written as DNA, the CDR3 is TGTGCCAGCAGTCCGGGACAGACCGGGGAGACCCAGTACTTC. This translates into CASSPGQTGETQYF.

The V call is TRBV9, the J call TRBJ1-2; D is unclear. The germline gives CDR1 SGDLS, CDR2 YYNGEE. V was clipped by 4 bases and J by 3 bases, with 16 bases between them. CDR3 length equals 15 residues. The CDR3 sequence: CASSSLDRGDYGYTF. CDR3 coding DNA: TGTGCCAGCAGCTCCTTAGACCGAGGCGACTATGGCTACACCTTC.

The chain combines TRBV6-5 with TRBJ2-7, with D uncertain. Trimming removed 8 bases at V and 6 bases at J, with 8 bases between. This CDR3 comprises 10 residues. Germline V gene sequence: CDR1 MNHEY, CDR2 SVGAGI. The CDR3 DNA sequence: TGTGCCAGCTTGGAAGTCGAGCAGTACGTC. Protein sequence: CASLEVEQYV.

Concerning this clonotype: The junction and the germline gene differ at one end; a read error may be behind it. The V call is TRBV24-1, the J call TRBJ1-2; D is undetermined. The CDR3 has 14 amino acids. Germline V gene lookup returns CDR1 KGHDR and CDR2 SFDVKD. The CDR3 is CASSDGGPKYGYTF. The CDR3 DNA sequence: TGTGCCTCCAGTGACGGCGGACCTAAATATGGCTACACCTTC.

In its sample, this clonotype was seen many times. The chain combines TRBV28 with TRBJ2-7; D is perhaps TRBD1 (7 bases). The V end was cut by 2 bases, the J end by 7 bases, with 18 bases between. The CDR3 totals 15 residues. Germline V CDR1 and CDR2: MDHEN, SYDVKM. CDR3 sequence reads: CASSLRQGGLEEQYV. The CDR3 bases are TGTGCCAGCAGTTTACGACAGGGAGGTCTAGAAGAGCAGTACGTC.

This chain joins TRBV7-2 and TRBJ2-7, with D uncertain. The CDR3 sequence is 14 residues long. Trimming took off 0 bases at V and 4 bases at J, with 10 bases between the two ends. The V gene's germline CDR1 is SGHTA and CDR2 FQGNSA. The CDR3 here is CASSLAGRLYEQYF. CDR3 DNA sequence: TGTGCCAGCAGCTTAGCGGGCAGATTGTACGAGCAGTACTTC. The full variable domain, in which reference TRBV7-2 and TRBJ2-7 provide the parts outside the CDR3, is GAGVSQSPSNKVTEKGKDVELRCDPISGHTALYWYRQSLGQGLEFLIYFQGNSAPDKSGLPSDRFSAERTGGSVSTLTIQRTQQEDSAVYLCASSLAGRLYEQYFGPGTRLTVT.